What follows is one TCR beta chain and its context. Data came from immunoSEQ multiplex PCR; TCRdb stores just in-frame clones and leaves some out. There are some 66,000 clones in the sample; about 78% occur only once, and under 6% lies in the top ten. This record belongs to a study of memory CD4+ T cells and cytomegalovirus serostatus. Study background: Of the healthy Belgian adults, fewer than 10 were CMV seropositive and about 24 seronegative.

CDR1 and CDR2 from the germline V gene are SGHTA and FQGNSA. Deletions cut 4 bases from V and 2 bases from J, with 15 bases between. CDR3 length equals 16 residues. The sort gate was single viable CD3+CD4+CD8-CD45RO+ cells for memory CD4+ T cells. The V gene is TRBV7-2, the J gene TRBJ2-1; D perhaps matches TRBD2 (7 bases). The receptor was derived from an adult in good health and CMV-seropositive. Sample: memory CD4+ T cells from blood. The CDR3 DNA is TGTGCCAGCAGCTGGGGGGGCGGGTCAGCCTACAATGAGCAGTTCTTC. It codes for CASSWGGGSAYNEQFF.